The entry below describes one T cell receptor (beta chain). Per the original data handling: Amplification of reference gene primers provided the estimated nucleated cell counts. Libraries were prepared by immunoSEQ multiplex PCR; TCRdb keeps only in-frame clonotypes and omits some of them. The D gene and trimming were derived from the DNA, and the V and J assignments and clone size from that table. The sample carries about 250,000 clones, 88% recorded once. Seattle's cohort entered during active infection and was followed longitudinally. This entry belongs to a study of blood T cell repertoires in COVID-19. As for the study in general: The United States, Italy and Spain supplied acute and convalescent COVID-19 samples. Sources were T cells, B-cell-depleted T cells, or PBMCs; the material itself was cDNA or gDNA.

Germline V gives CDR1 MDHEN, CDR2 SYDVKM. J was trimmed by 3 bases and V by 6 bases; bases with no gene match: 7. The CDR3 spans 15 residues. V and J are TRBV28 and TRBJ2-1; 8 bases are shared with TRBD1. Sequencing was performed on peripheral blood. The TCR comes from a woman aged 25 to 45 with COVID-19, enrolled during active disease. The CDR3, as DNA: TGTGCCAGCAGCCGAGACAGGGGACACTACAATGAGCAGTTCTTC. Protein: CASSRDRGHYNEQFF.